The clone carrying this T cell receptor beta chain has a single count. Its antigen is not identified. Per the germline V gene, CDR1 is MDHEN and CDR2 is SYDVKM. The CDR3 is 14 residues long. Trimming pared 4 bases from V and 6 bases from J, leaving 12 bases between. Assay used: immunoSEQ multiplex PCR; TCRdb lists only in-frame clones, some missing. The table records 25,000 to 30,000 clones, around 83% of them present only once. The record originates from a study of stem cell transplantation in POMP-related autoinflammatory disease. The overall study: Hypothesis: faulty thymoproteasomes impair CD8+ T-cell selection, skewing TRB repertoires. Before transplant, CD4+ T cells skewed naive and CD8+ proportions were low. General study findings and limits: Patients with PRAID showed a restricted number of unique TRB V-J gene pairings. In patients with PRAID, every analyzed T-cell subset tended to show lower diversity and higher clonality.

The receptor was isolated from a human donor with POMP-related autoinflammation and immune dysregulation (PRAID). The chain is built from TRBV28 and TRBJ1-4, with D hard to call. The sample in question was CD4+ T cells from PBMCs, obtained before stem cell transplantation. The CDR3 bases are TGTGCCAGCAGTTCCCCTTCTCGGGATGAAAAACTGTTTTTT. Translated, it gives CASSSPSRDEKLFF. Looking up the rest from reference TRBV28 and TRBJ1-4 gives the full variable domain: DVKVTQSSRYLVKRTGEKVFLECVQDMDHENMFWYRQDPGLGLRLIYFSYDVKMKEKGDIPEGYSVSREKKERFSLILESASTNQTSMYLCASSSPSRDEKLFFGSGTQLSVL.